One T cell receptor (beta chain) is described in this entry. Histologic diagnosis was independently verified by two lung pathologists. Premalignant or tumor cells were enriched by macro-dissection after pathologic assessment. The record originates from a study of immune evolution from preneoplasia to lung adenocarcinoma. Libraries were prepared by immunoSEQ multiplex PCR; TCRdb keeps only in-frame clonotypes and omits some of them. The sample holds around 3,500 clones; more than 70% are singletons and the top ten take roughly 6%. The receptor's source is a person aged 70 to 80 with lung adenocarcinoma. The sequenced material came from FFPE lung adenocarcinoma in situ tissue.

CDR3 in DNA: TGTGCCAGCAGCTTTATATCCGGGGACGATGAGCAGTTCTTC. Amino acid sequence: CASSFISGDDEQFF. The chain recombines TRBV11-3 with TRBJ2-1; possibly TRBD1 or TRBD2 for D (5 bases each). Trimming cost V 3 bases and J 8 bases, with 14 bases left between them. CDR3 size: 14 residues. Germline V gene lookup returns CDR1 SGHNT and CDR2 YENEEA.